The 4 T cell receptor beta chains given below trace back to one sample, sequenced in a study of vaccination effects on CD4 cells after COVID-19 (dated by TCRdb to 2021 to 2024). The ViraFEST assay stimulated PBMC with viral peptide pools and then used TCR sequencing to identify antigen-specific CD4+ T cell clonotypes by expansion. After about 10 days of culture, CD4+ T cells were isolated with the EasySep CD4+ T cell isolation kit. Two doses of either the BNT162b2 or the mRNA-1273 mRNA SARS-CoV-2 vaccine were administered to participants. Their target antigens are unknown. Library prep was done by the immunoSEQ multiplex PCR assay. The source is immuneACCESS, and TCRdb retained only in-frame sequences with V and J called. Part of the clones is not carried over; for the studies checked, unresolved V genes explain less than half of this, and the remainder is unexplained. This sample gives some 68,000 clones in total; around 81% of them show up just once. Jointly, the top ten make up approximately 1.2% of the sample.

The material was CD4+ T cells from PBMCs cultured with HCoV-229E spike peptides, obtained after COVID-19 vaccination. The cell subset or site label on this specimen signifies: HCoV-229E spike overlapping peptide pool stimulation. The receptors derive from a human donor who received a COVID-19 vaccine.

The J gene is TRBJ2-3, the V gene TRBV5-1; D gene ambiguous. The V end was cut by 4 bases, the J end by 2 bases, with 5 bases between. Germline CDR1 is SGHRS and CDR2 is YFSETQ. CDR3 length equals 12 residues. The CDR3 loop is CASSPTTDTQYF. The DNA for the CDR3 is TGCGCCAGCAGCCCTACCACAGATACGCAGTATTTT.

The chain is built from TRBV18 and TRBJ1-4; a possible D gene is TRBD1 (5 bases). The ends were cut back, 5 bases at V and 4 bases at J, with 8 bases in the middle. The germline V gene encodes CDR1 KGHSH and CDR2 LQKENI. The CDR3 spans 13 residues. The CDR3 sequence: CASSRGRNEKLFF. DNA of the CDR3: TGTGCCAGCTCAAGGGGTCGTAATGAAAAACTGTTTTTT.

The genes are TRBV6-2 or TRBV6-3 and TRBJ1-1; 10 nucleotides line up with TRBD1. The V segment lost 6 bases and the J segment 1 base; nucleotides outside the gene matches: 11. CDR1 and CDR2 from the germline V gene are MNHEY and SVGEGT. This CDR3 contains 17 residues. CDR3 nucleotide sequence: TGTGCCAGCAGCACCGGGACAGGGGAACGGGCGAACACTGAAGCTTTCTTT. Translated, it gives CASSTGTGERANTEAFF.

The chain recombines TRBV24-1 with TRBJ1-2, with D tentatively TRBD1 (6 bases). The CDR3 is 14 residues long. Trimming shortened V by 4 bases and J by 4 bases, and 12 bases separated the two germline ends. Germline V gene lookup returns CDR1 KGHDR and CDR2 SFDVKD. For the CDR3, the DNA is TGTGCCACCAGTGAGCCGGACAGTGGCTATGGCTACACCTTC. Encoded protein: CATSEPDSGYGYTF.